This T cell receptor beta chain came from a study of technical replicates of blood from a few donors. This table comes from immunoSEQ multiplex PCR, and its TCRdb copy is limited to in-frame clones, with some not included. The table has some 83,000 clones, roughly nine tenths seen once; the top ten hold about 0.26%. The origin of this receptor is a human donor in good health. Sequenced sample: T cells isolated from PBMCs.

CDR3 sequence reads: CASSLAASFYEQYF. The CDR3 bases are TGTGCCAGCAGCTTAGCCGCTAGTTTCTACGAGCAGTACTTC. The genes are TRBV7-9 and TRBJ2-7; no clear D gene. Trimming took 0 bases from V and 3 from J, leaving 9 bases between them. Germline V gene lookup returns CDR1 SEHNR and CDR2 FQNEAQ (reference sequence). CDR3 length equals 14 residues.